This TCR beta chain was recovered during a study of T cells in Graves' hyperthyroidism and ophthalmopathy. Disease duration under 2 months; hyperthyroidism patients were aged 18 to 65. This clonotype was counted only a few times. TCR beta CDR3 regions were amplified from RNA. The HTBI primer set served for first-round RT-PCR of the TCR CDR3. TCRdb reprocessed the multiplex PCR reads via MiXCR and lists one record per CDR3 protein. This table has roughly 580,000 distinct CDR3 sequences, roughly 13% appearing once. CDR3 size: 15 residues. Deletions cut 3 bases from V and 3 bases from J, with 9 bases between. Looked up from germline, CDR1 is LNHDA and CDR2 is SQIVND (reference sequence).

The rearrangement links TRBV19 to TRBJ1-6; no firm D call. What was sequenced was blood. The TCR was taken from a woman aged 25 to 45 with Graves' hyperthyroidism that later progressed to Graves' ophthalmopathy. The CDR3 DNA follows: TGTGCCAGTAGTATTCGGCAGGACTATAATTCACCCCTCCACTTT. Residues: CASSIRQDYNSPLHF. The whole variable domain, remainder taken from reference TRBV19 and TRBJ1-6, is DGGITQSPKYLFRKEGQNVTLSCEQNLNHDAMYWYRQDPGQGLRLIYYSQIVNDFQKGDIAEGYSVSREKKESFPLTVTSAQKNPTAFYLCASSIRQDYNSPLHFGNGTRLTVT.